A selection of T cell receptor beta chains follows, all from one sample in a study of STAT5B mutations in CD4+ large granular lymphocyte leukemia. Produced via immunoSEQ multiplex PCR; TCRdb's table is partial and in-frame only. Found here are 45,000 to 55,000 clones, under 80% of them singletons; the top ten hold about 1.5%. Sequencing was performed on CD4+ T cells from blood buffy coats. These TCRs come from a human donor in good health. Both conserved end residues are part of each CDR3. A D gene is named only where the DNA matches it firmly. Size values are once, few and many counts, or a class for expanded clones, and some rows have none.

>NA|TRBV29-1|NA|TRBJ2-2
CSVEQSAGELFF
TGCAGCGTTGAACAGTCCGCCGGGGAGCTGTTTTTT
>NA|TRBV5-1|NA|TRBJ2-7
CASSLLQGGNEQYF
TGCGCCAGCAGCTTGTTGCAGGGCGGAAACGAGCAGTACTTC
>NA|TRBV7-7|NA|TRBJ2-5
CASSFGGLLGETQYF
TGTGCTAGCAGCTTCGGGGGACTCCTTGGGGAGACCCAGTACTTC
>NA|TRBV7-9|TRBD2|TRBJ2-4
CASSLGGLPKNIQYF
TGTGCCAGCAGCTTGGGGGGGTTGCCCAAAAACATTCAGTACTTC
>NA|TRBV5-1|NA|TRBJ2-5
CASTPWSGQETQYF
TGCGCCAGCACCCCCTGGAGCGGCCAAGAGACCCAGTACTTC
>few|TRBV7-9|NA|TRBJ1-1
CASSPWDNTEAFF
TGTGCCAGCAGCCCATGGGACAACACTGAAGCTTTCTTT
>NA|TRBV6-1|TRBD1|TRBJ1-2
CASSRQGADSYGYTF
TGTGCCAGCAGTAGACAGGGGGCAGATTCCTATGGCTACACCTTC
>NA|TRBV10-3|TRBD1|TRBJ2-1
CAISSRTGRNEQFF
TGTGCCATCAGTAGCCGGACAGGGAGGAATGAGCAGTTCTTC
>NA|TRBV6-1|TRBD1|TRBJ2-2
CASSTTGGTGELFF
TGTGCCAGCAGTACTACAGGGGGAACCGGGGAGCTGTTTTTT
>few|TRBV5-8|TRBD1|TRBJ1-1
CASSSGTGLNTEAFF
TGTGCCAGCAGCTCAGGGACAGGACTGAACACTGAAGCTTTCTTT
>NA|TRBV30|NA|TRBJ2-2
CAWNRDEGGELFF
TGTGCCTGGAACAGAGACGAGGGCGGGGAGCTGTTTTTT
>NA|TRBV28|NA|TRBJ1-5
CASSRWQGNQPQHF
TGTGCCAGCAGTCGATGGCAGGGGAATCAGCCCCAGCATTTT
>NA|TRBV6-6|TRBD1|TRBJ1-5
CASSWDSVSNQPQHF
TGTGCCAGCAGTTGGGACAGCGTAAGCAATCAGCCCCAGCATTTT
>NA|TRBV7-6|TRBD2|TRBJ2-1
CASSLASGYNEQFF
TGTGCCAGCAGCTTGGCTAGCGGGTACAATGAGCAGTTCTTC
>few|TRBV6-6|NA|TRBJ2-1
CASSYYKNEQFF
TGTGCCAGCAGTTATTACAAGAATGAGCAGTTCTTC
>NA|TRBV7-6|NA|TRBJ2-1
CASSSGGLLYNEQFF
TGTGCCAGCAGCTCCGGGGGCCTTTTGTACAATGAGCAGTTCTTC
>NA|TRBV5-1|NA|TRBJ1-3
CASSPYDPGRQDGNTIYF
TGCGCCAGCAGCCCCTATGACCCCGGCAGACAAGATGGAAACACCATATATTTT
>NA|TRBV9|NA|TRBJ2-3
CASSLTISPTWFSTDTQYF
TGTGCCAGCAGCTTAACGATATCCCCAACTTGGTTTAGCACAGATACGCAGTATTTT